Each of the 21 T cell receptor beta chains below was sequenced from the same sample in a study of blood T cells in healthy people across ages. A second PCR of roughly 6 to 12 cycles used a sample-barcoded 5' primer and a J-beta primer mix. TCRdb independently ran MiXCR on the 5' RACE reads; one entry per CDR3 protein. This table holds roughly 800,000 distinct CDR3 sequences, roughly 60% found once. Sequencing input: blood. The receptors were gathered from a man aged 25 to 40 in good health.

The chain links TRBV20-1 to TRBJ2-7; TRBD2 agrees at 8 bases. The V segment lost 5 bases and the J segment 3 bases; nucleotides outside the gene matches: 9. The CDR3 spans 14 residues. From germline, CDR1 is DFQATT and CDR2 SNEGSKA (reference sequence). CDR3 DNA: TGCAGTGCTCAGGGTGGAAGCGGGAGCTACGAGCAGTACTTC. Protein sequence: CSAQGGSGSYEQYF.

This sequence joins TRBV5-1 and TRBJ2-3; tentatively, D is TRBD2 (5 bases). Trimming took 0 bases from V and 2 from J, leaving 13 bases between them. Germline V lookup: CDR1 SGHRS, CDR2 YFSETQ. The length of the CDR3 is 16 residues. The CDR3 coding sequence is TGCGCCAGCAGCTTGGGAGGGATCCAAACCACAGATACGCAGTATTTT. Protein: CASSLGGIQTTDTQYF.

This chain links TRBV2 with TRBJ2-7; TRBD2 aligns across 7 bases. The ends lost 7 bases at V and 2 bases at J; junction bases unmatched: 8. The CDR3 loop spans 14 amino acids. Germline CDR1 SNHLY, CDR2 FYNNEI. CDR3 DNA sequence: TGTGCCAGCAAGAGGGATCTAGCGGCCTACGAGCAGTACTTC. This codes for CASKRDLAAYEQYF.

CDR3 sequence (DNA): TGCAGTGCTCAGGGGGGCGCTGGGGAGACCCAGTACTTC. This encodes CSAQGGAGETQYF. The J gene is TRBJ2-5, the V gene TRBV20-1, with D possibly matching TRBD1 (7 bases). Germline CDR1 and CDR2: DFQATT and SNEGSKA (reference sequence). This CDR3 is built from 13 residues. Trimming shortened V by 5 bases and J by 5 bases, and 15 bases separated the two germline ends.

This clonotype turned up a few times. The gene calls are TRBV5-1 and TRBJ1-1, with D maybe TRBD1 (5 bases). This CDR3 is 14 amino acids long. V was cut by 7 bases and J by 1 base, with 14 bases left in between. Germline V CDR1 and CDR2: SGHRS, YFSETQ. The CDR3 here is CASRQGPENTEAFF. In nucleotides, the CDR3 is TGCGCCAGCCGCCAGGGACCCGAGAACACTGAAGCTTTCTTT.

In this sample, this clonotype turned up once. The rearrangement uses TRBV13 and TRBJ2-6; TRBD2 might be the D (6 bases). This CDR3 comprises 21 residues. Trimming left V 4 bases short and J 2 bases short, with 27 bases between. Per germline, CDR1 PRHDT and CDR2 FYEKMQ (reference sequence). CDR3 loop: CASSSSLRAMGGGTGANVLTF. The CDR3 DNA reads TGTGCCAGCAGCTCCTCATTAAGGGCGATGGGGGGAGGAACTGGGGCCAACGTCCTGACTTTC.

This clonotype was observed at least ten times. The V and J genes are TRBV6-5 and TRBJ2-7; D possibly matches TRBD1 or TRBD2 (5 bases each). V dropped 4 bases and J dropped 4 bases, with 5 bases sitting between them. Germline V gene lookup returns CDR1 MNHEY and CDR2 SVGAGI. The CDR3 consists of 11 residues. CDR3 amino acids: CASSWGYEQYF. The CDR3 coding sequence is TGTGCCAGCAGTTGGGGGTACGAGCAGTACTTC.

V is TRBV30 and J is TRBJ1-2, with 8 bases identical to TRBD1. The CDR3 runs 11 residues. Per germline, CDR1 GTSNPN and CDR2 SVGIG (reference sequence). The V and J ends lost 6 bases and 7 bases, in that order; junction bases with no gene match: 4. CDR3 DNA sequence: TGTGCCTGCAGGGGGCTTGCTGGCTACACCTTC. It codes for CACRGLAGYTF.

The V gene is TRBV5-1, the J gene TRBJ2-7, with TRBD1 matching 10 bases. The V and J ends lost 4 bases and 13 bases, in that order; junction bases with no gene match: 20. CDR1 and CDR2 from the germline V gene are SGHRS and YFSETQ. This CDR3 contains 16 residues. CDR3 residues: CASSMKGQGDGETQYF. CDR3 sequence (DNA): TGCGCCAGCAGCATGAAAGGACAGGGGGACGGAGAGACCCAATACTTC.

This clonotype was seen only once. The V call is TRBV4-2, the J call TRBJ2-7; TRBD2 agrees at 8 bases. The DNA end favors TRBJ2-1, so the J call may be wrong. CDR1 LGHNA and CDR2 YNFKEQ come from the germline V gene. This CDR3 contains 17 residues. The chain's CDR3 is CASSQVFSGGVENEQFF. CDR3 coding DNA: TGTGCCAGCAGCCAAGTTTTCAGCGGGGGAGTGGAGAATGAGCAGTTCTTC.

The chain employs TRBV6-1 and TRBJ2-5; 12 bases map to TRBD2. CDR3 length: 15 amino acids. V dropped 6 bases and J dropped 2; count of bases not matched to a gene: 4. Germline values: CDR1 MNHNS, CDR2 SASEGT. This CDR3 reads CASRAGLAGQETQYF. As DNA, the CDR3 is TGTGCCAGCAGGGCAGGACTAGCGGGGCAAGAGACCCAGTACTTC.

The chain carries TRBV20-1 and TRBJ2-7, with 7 bases aligning to TRBD2. CDR3 size: 14 residues. The V segment lost 6 bases and the J segment 3 bases; nucleotides outside the gene matches: 11. Germline CDR1 is DFQATT and CDR2 is SNEGSKA (reference sequence). Here the CDR3 reads CSATRGEGFYEQYF. In DNA form, the CDR3 reads TGCAGTGCAACCAGAGGGGAGGGGTTCTACGAGCAGTACTTC.

The chain is built from TRBV6-1 and TRBJ1-3; 8 bases agree with TRBD1. The junction had 5 bases not matched to a gene; V was cut back by 4 bases and J by 0 bases. CDR3 length: 16 amino acids. From germline, CDR1 is MNHNS and CDR2 SASEGT. The CDR3 region is CASSVSGTGSGNTIYF. The CDR3 DNA sequence: TGTGCCAGCAGTGTTTCTGGGACAGGCTCTGGAAACACCATATATTTT.

In this sample, this clonotype turned up a few times. V gene TRBV7-9 combines with J gene TRBJ2-7; 10 nucleotides match TRBD1. The CDR3 is 14 residues long. Germline CDR1 reads SEHNR; CDR2 reads FQNEAQ (reference sequence). The ends lost 4 bases at V and 6 bases at J; junction bases unmatched: 6. The DNA of the CDR3 is TGTGCCAGCAGCTCTTCGGGACAGGGGCTCGAGCAGTACTTC. Its protein is CASSSSGQGLEQYF.

The chain links TRBV7-2 to TRBJ2-1, with 8 bases identical to TRBD2. Trimming at V came to 5 bases and at J to 7 bases, leaving 10 bases not matched to a gene. This CDR3 is 15 amino acids long. Germline-derived CDR1 and CDR2 are SGHTA and FQGNSA. CDR3 sequence reads: CASSKSGSWGNEQFF. CDR3 coding DNA: TGTGCCAGCAGCAAAAGCGGGAGTTGGGGGAATGAGCAGTTCTTC.

This clonotype appeared a single time. V usage is TRBV12-3 or TRBV12-4 and J usage is TRBJ1-1; D remains unclear. Trimming left V 10 bases short and J 3 bases short, with 18 bases between. The CDR3 covers 14 residues. The CDR3 bases are TGTGCCACCAAAAAAGGAGAGGGTGACACTGAAGCTTTCTTT. Its translation: CATKKGEGDTEAFF.

A single count supports this clonotype. The CDR3 is CASSKGLPHQPQHF. The CDR3 DNA reads TGTGCCAGCAGCAAGGGGCTCCCCCATCAGCCCCAGCATTTT. The V gene is TRBV12-3 or TRBV12-4, the J gene TRBJ1-5, with a possible D match to TRBD1 (5 bases). The CDR3 spans 14 residues. With 6 bases removed from V and 5 bases from J, the gap between germline ends came to 14 bases.

V usage is TRBV10-3 and J usage is TRBJ2-1; TRBD1 is a possible D gene (6 bases). The V end was cut by 6 bases, the J end by 5 bases, with 14 bases between. This CDR3 has 14 amino acids. Per germline, CDR1 ENHRY and CDR2 SYGVKD. The CDR3 reads CAIRGVGDNNEQFF. The CDR3 nucleotides read TGTGCCATCAGAGGGGTCGGGGACAACAATGAGCAGTTCTTC.

This clonotype was observed a handful of times. The chain couples TRBV20-1 to TRBJ2-7; perhaps TRBD2 as D (5 bases). Trimming took 0 bases from V and 3 from J, leaving 12 bases between them. In germline, CDR1 is DFQATT, CDR2 SNEGSKA (reference sequence). The CDR3 sequence is 14 residues long. This CDR3 is CSARDGLGIYEQYF. The CDR3 nucleotides read TGCAGTGCTAGAGATGGACTGGGAATCTACGAGCAGTACTTC.

This rearrangement joins TRBV5-1 to TRBJ2-7; weak D call: TRBD2 (6 bases). The CDR3 loop spans 18 amino acids. Trimming took 0 bases from V and 0 from J, leaving 19 bases between them. The germline V gene encodes CDR1 SGHRS and CDR2 YFSETQ. Here the CDR3 DNA reads TGCGCCAGCAGCTTGGAAGTGGGACTGAGTCCGAGCTCCTACGAGCAGTACTTC. This sequence encodes CASSLEVGLSPSSYEQYF.

This clonotype was counted a few times. The chain has TRBV20-1 and TRBJ2-3; no clear D gene. The CDR3 covers 13 residues. With 4 bases removed from V and 6 bases from J, the gap between germline ends came to 14 bases. The germline gives CDR1 DFQATT, CDR2 SNEGSKA (reference sequence). The CDR3 here is CSAMFSAADTQYF. CDR3 DNA sequence: TGCAGTGCTATGTTTTCCGCCGCGGATACGCAGTATTTT.